One sample yielded the 25 T cell receptor beta chains listed below, sequenced in a study of blood T cell repertoires in COVID-19. The data were produced by immunoSEQ multiplex PCR, yet TCRdb's version contains in-frame clones alone and is incomplete. Found here are tens of thousands of clones, approximately 85% of them singletons; the top ten hold 5.1%. The sample consisted of peripheral blood. These TCRs come from a man aged 80 or over with acute or convalescent COVID-19.

This sequence joins TRBV4-1 and TRBJ1-5, with 10 bases identical to TRBD1. Germline V gene data show CDR1 as MGHRA and CDR2 as YSYEKL. This CDR3 has 16 residues. V was pared by 1 base and J by 3 bases, with 3 bases of the junction left unmatched. The CDR3 DNA reads as TGCGCCAGCAGCCAAGGGGACAGGGGATCCAATCAGCCCCAGCATTTT. The encoded protein is CASSQGDRGSNQPQHF.

This clone occurred once. J is TRBJ1-1 and V is TRBV19, with D possibly being TRBD1 (5 bases). Germline CDR1 and CDR2: LNHDA and SQIVND (reference sequence). V lost 3 bases, J lost 0 bases, and 17 bases lay in between. This CDR3 region has 17 residues. Here the CDR3 DNA reads TGTGCCAGTAGTATCGCAGACAGCCGGAACTTGAACACTGAAGCTTTCTTT. Encoded protein: CASSIADSRNLNTEAFF.

The rearrangement joins TRBV5-1 to TRBJ2-6, with D perhaps matching TRBD2 (6 bases). The CDR3 is 15 amino acids. Germline loops: CDR1 SGHRS, CDR2 YFSETQ. Trimming removed 4 bases from V and 3 bases from J, with 11 bases in between. The CDR3 loop is CASSPEGFGANVLTF. The CDR3 region has the DNA TGCGCCAGCAGCCCGGAGGGCTTTGGGGCCAACGTCCTGACTTTC.

The rearrangement links TRBV2 to TRBJ2-2; 10 bases are shared with TRBD1. Germline loops: CDR1 SNHLY, CDR2 FYNNEI. The CDR3 is made up of 14 amino acids. V gave up 7 bases and J gave up 4 bases; unmatched junction bases: 3. This CDR3 is CASKGTGATGELFF. Here the CDR3 DNA reads TGTGCCAGCAAAGGGACAGGGGCCACCGGGGAGCTGTTTTTT.

The rearrangement joins TRBV19 to TRBJ2-7, with 11 bases matching TRBD2. V dropped 7 bases and J dropped 7; count of bases not matched to a gene: 9. Germline CDR1 and CDR2: LNHDA and SQIVND (reference sequence). CDR3 length: 14 residues. The CDR3 coding sequence is TGTGCCAGTACTTCGACTAGCGGGATTGAGGAGCAGTACTTC. Amino acid sequence: CASTSTSGIEEQYF.

The chain links TRBV28 to TRBJ2-1, with TRBD2 identical over 13 bases. The CDR3 covers 16 residues. Germline CDR1 and CDR2: MDHEN and SYDVKM. V dropped 2 bases and J dropped 9; count of bases not matched to a gene: 7. The CDR3 nucleotides are TGTGCCAGCAGTTTAAGTACTAGCGGGAGGGCCATTGAGCAGTTCTTC. Translation gives CASSLSTSGRAIEQFF.

The rearrangement links TRBV7-8 to TRBJ1-1; 7 bases align to TRBD1. Germline V gene sequence: CDR1 SGHVS, CDR2 FQNEAQ. The CDR3 runs to 16 residues. V dropped 5 bases and J dropped 0; count of bases not matched to a gene: 9. For the CDR3, the DNA is TGTGCCAGCAGCGATATTGCCGGGACAGTGAACACTGAAGCTTTCTTT. Translating it yields CASSDIAGTVNTEAFF.

V is TRBV27 and J is TRBJ2-2; the D gene is possibly TRBD1 (6 bases). Germline V lookup: CDR1 MNHEY, CDR2 SMNVEV (reference sequence). V dropped 3 bases and J dropped 5 bases, with 19 bases sitting between them. The CDR3 consists of 17 residues. Here the CDR3 DNA reads TGTGCCAGCAGTTTGAGGGGGACCCCCTTATGGACCGGGGAGCTGTTTTTT. Its protein is CASSLRGTPLWTGELFF.

This clone was observed once. V usage is TRBV28 and J usage is TRBJ1-3, with 8 bases identical to TRBD1. The CDR3 loop spans 18 amino acids. Germline V gene lookup returns CDR1 MDHEN and CDR2 SYDVKM. Losses at the gene ends were 5 bases for V and 1 base for J; bases not matched to a gene: 13. As DNA, the CDR3 is TGTGCCAGCAGTCCCCCCAGGGGGCGCCCATTATCTGGAAACACCATATATTTT. Protein sequence: CASSPPRGRPLSGNTIYF.

The chain uses TRBV1 and TRBJ2-1; the DNA was not compared with TRBD1, the D call given in the table. TRBV1 is annotated as a pseudogene. The CDR3 loop spans 12 amino acids. The CDR3 DNA follows: TGCACCAGCAGGGACAGGGTTGGCCTGCAGTTCTTC. This codes for CTSRDRVGLQFF.

J is TRBJ2-2 and V is TRBV2; 7 bases agree with TRBD1. J was trimmed by 1 base and V by 3 bases; bases with no gene match: 5. This CDR3 has 16 amino acids. Germline V gives CDR1 SNHLY, CDR2 FYNNEI. The CDR3 here is CASSDIGTENTGELFF. The CDR3 region has the DNA TGTGCCAGCAGTGATATAGGGACAGAGAACACCGGGGAGCTGTTTTTT.

The chain is built from TRBV24-1 and TRBJ1-5, with D possibly TRBD1 on 5 matching bases. Germline CDR1 KGHDR, CDR2 SFDVKD. The V end was cut by 5 bases, the J end by 1 base, with 8 bases between. CDR3 length equals 14 residues. The CDR3 here is CATSGPGSNQPQHF. CDR3 DNA sequence: TGTGCCACCAGTGGGCCAGGGAGCAATCAGCCCCAGCATTTT.

The chain couples TRBV11-1 to TRBJ2-3, with D possibly TRBD2 on 5 matching bases. CDR1 and CDR2 (germline): SGHAT, FQDESV (reference sequence). The CDR3 contains 13 residues. The V gene lost 5 bases and the J gene lost 3 bases, with 9 bases spanning the gap. CDR3 sequence reads: CASSPTGTDTQYF. CDR3 coding DNA: TGTGCCAGCAGCCCGACGGGGACAGATACGCAGTATTTT. Drawing the rest from reference TRBV11-1 and TRBJ2-3, the complete variable domain is EAEVAQSPRYKITEKSQAVAFWCDPISGHATLYWYRQILGQGPELLVQFQDESVVDDSQLPKDRFSAERLKGVDSTLKIQPAELGDSAMYLCASSPTGTDTQYFGPGTRLTVL.

The V call is TRBV7-4, the J call TRBJ2-7; 13 nucleotides match TRBD2. Trimming took 6 bases from V and 3 from J; bases not matched to a gene: 8. Germline-derived CDR1 and CDR2 are SGHVT and SQSDAQ. This CDR3 is built from 16 residues. The CDR3 DNA sequence: TGTGCCAGCAGGTGGACCGGGACTAGCGGGATCTACGAGCAGTACTTC. Its translation: CASRWTGTSGIYEQYF.

This clone was picked up a small number of times. The rearrangement uses TRBV4-1 and TRBJ2-2; 8 nucleotides match TRBD2. The V and J ends lost 0 bases and 0 bases, in that order; junction bases with no gene match: 6. This CDR3 is 18 amino acids long. Per germline, CDR1 MGHRA and CDR2 YSYEKL. This CDR3 is CASSQDRGGPPNTGELFF. The CDR3 coding sequence is TGCGCCAGCAGCCAAGATCGGGGGGGCCCGCCGAACACCGGGGAGCTGTTTTTT.

This clone was seen a single time. The rearrangement links TRBV7-9 to TRBJ2-2; D is unclear. The V end lost 10 bases, the J end lost 0 bases, and 6 bases lay between the germline ends. Per the germline V gene, CDR1 is SEHNR and CDR2 is FQNEAQ (reference sequence). The CDR3 runs 12 residues. CDR3 coding DNA: TGTGCCATCGGAGCGAACACCGGGGAGCTGTTTTTT. Translated: CAIGANTGELFF.

The V gene is TRBV6-6, the J gene TRBJ2-5, with 7 bases fitting TRBD1. The V segment lost 6 bases and the J segment 4 bases; nucleotides outside the gene matches: 11. Germline V gene lookup returns CDR1 MNHNY and CDR2 SVGAGI (reference sequence). The CDR3 has 15 residues. This chain's CDR3 is CASSHRDRVGETQYF. CDR3 DNA sequence: TGTGCCAGCAGCCACAGAGACAGGGTAGGAGAGACCCAGTACTTC.

This clone was found once. This chain links TRBV29-1 with TRBJ2-3, with TRBD1 as a possible D gene (6 bases). The CDR3 is 17 amino acids. Germline loops: CDR1 SQVTM, CDR2 ANQGSEA. Trimming removed 6 bases at V and 1 base at J, with 23 bases between. For the CDR3, the DNA is TGCAGCGTGGACAGTACAAACAGGGCCGTCGGCACAGATACGCAGTATTTT. Translation: CSVDSTNRAVGTDTQYF.

The chain uses TRBV5-6 and TRBJ1-2; D may be TRBD1 (5 bases). CDR3 length: 12 residues. CDR1 and CDR2 from the germline V gene are SGHDT and YYEEEE. Trimming took off 4 bases at V and 3 bases at J, with 7 bases between the two ends. The CDR3 spells CASSGGDYGYTF. In DNA form, the CDR3 reads TGTGCCAGCAGCGGGGGGGACTATGGCTACACCTTC.

There are a few counts of this clone. The V and J genes are TRBV5-1 and TRBJ2-7, with 7 bases aligning to TRBD2. This CDR3 contains 16 residues. V gave up 1 base and J gave up 5 bases; unmatched junction bases: 12. Germline-derived CDR1 and CDR2 are SGHRS and YFSETQ. For the CDR3, the DNA is TGCGCCAGCAGCTTGTCCCGGGACTACCGCTTTGACGAGCAGTACTTC. Its protein is CASSLSRDYRFDEQYF.

The chain uses TRBV5-1 and TRBJ2-3; D is uncertain. This CDR3 region has 12 residues. Germline assignment: CDR1 SGHRS and CDR2 YFSETQ. The germline V and J ends were trimmed by 4 bases and 2 bases, with 5 bases remaining between them. This CDR3 reads CASSPNTDTQYF. The CDR3 DNA sequence: TGCGCCAGCAGCCCCAACACAGATACGCAGTATTTT.

The CDR3 is CASSPRGVTNEKLFF. In DNA, the CDR3 is TGTGCCAGCTCACCTCGGGGGGTCACTAATGAAAAACTGTTTTTT. The chain couples TRBV18 to TRBJ1-4, with D perhaps TRBD1 (5 bases). The CDR3 contains 15 residues. V shed 3 bases and J shed 2 bases, with 10 bases lying between them. Per the germline V gene, CDR1 is KGHSH and CDR2 is LQKENI.

The gene calls are TRBV6-2 or TRBV6-3 and TRBJ1-2, with unresolved D. The CDR3 has 14 amino acids. V dropped 1 base and J dropped 4 bases, with 10 bases sitting between them. Germline V gene data show CDR1 as MNHEY and CDR2 as SVGEGT. The CDR3 protein is CASSYYDTIYGYTF. The CDR3 DNA is TGTGCCAGCAGTTACTACGACACCATCTATGGCTACACCTTC.

The chain combines TRBV2 with TRBJ1-2; 11 bases match TRBD1. Trimming at V came to 4 bases and at J to 2 bases, leaving 3 bases not matched to a gene. The CDR3 runs 15 residues. In germline, CDR1 is SNHLY, CDR2 FYNNEI. The CDR3 spells CASSAGQGANYGYTF. The DNA of the CDR3 is TGTGCCAGCAGTGCTGGACAGGGGGCGAACTATGGCTACACCTTC.

The chain carries TRBV6-6 and TRBJ2-1; D unresolved. The ends were cut back, 7 bases at V and 4 bases at J, with 17 bases in the middle. Germline V lookup: CDR1 MNHNY, CDR2 SVGAGI (reference sequence). The CDR3 is 15 amino acids. CDR3 bases: TGTGCCAGCAACATCGGCGGCAGCTTTTACAATGAGCAGTTCTTC. This gives the protein CASNIGGSFYNEQFF.